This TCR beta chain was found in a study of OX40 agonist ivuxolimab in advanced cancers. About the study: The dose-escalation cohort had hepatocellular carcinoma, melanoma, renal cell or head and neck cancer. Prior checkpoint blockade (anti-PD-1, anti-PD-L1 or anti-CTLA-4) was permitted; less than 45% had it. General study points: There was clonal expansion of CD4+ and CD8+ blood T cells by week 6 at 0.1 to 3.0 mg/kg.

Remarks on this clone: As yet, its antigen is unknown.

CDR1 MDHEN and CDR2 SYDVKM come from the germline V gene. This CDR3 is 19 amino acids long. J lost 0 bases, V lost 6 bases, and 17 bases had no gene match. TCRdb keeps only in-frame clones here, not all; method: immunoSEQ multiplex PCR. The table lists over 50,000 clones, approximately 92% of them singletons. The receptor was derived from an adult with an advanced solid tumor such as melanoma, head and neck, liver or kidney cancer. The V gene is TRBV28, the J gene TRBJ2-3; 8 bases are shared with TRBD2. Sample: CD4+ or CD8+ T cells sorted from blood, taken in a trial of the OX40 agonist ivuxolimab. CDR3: CASSSGGLKRGRSTDTQYF. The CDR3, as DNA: TGTGCCAGCAGCTCAGGCGGACTTAAGCGGGGGAGGAGCACAGATACGCAGTATTTT.